This T cell receptor (beta chain) is drawn from a study of T cell responses to AZD1222 COVID-19 vaccine. Findings of the study overall: The repertoires were collected only after the peak T cell response. Spike-specific TCR repertoires showed rising breadth and depth after two AZD1222 doses.

It was second doses at about 4 or about 12 weeks that were pooled. The germline V and J ends were trimmed by 3 bases and 3 bases, with 9 bases remaining between them. Germline CDR1 LNHDA, CDR2 SQIVND (reference sequence). The CDR3 extends over 14 amino acids. TCRdb's table, derived via immunoSEQ multiplex PCR, lists solely in-frame clones and lacks some. The sample carries more than 110,000 clones, over 90% recorded once. About this clone itself: The target antigen is unknown.

This chain links TRBV19 with TRBJ1-5; D call uncertain. The starting material was peripheral blood, obtained 28 days after the second AZD1222 dose. This TCR was recovered from an adult who received the AZD1222 COVID-19 vaccine. The CDR3 DNA is TGTGCCAGTAGTATTTGGCAGGACAATCAGCCCCAGCATTTT. Protein: CASSIWQDNQPQHF. Combining the CDR3 with reference TRBV19 and TRBJ1-5 gives the whole variable domain DGGITQSPKYLFRKEGQNVTLSCEQNLNHDAMYWYRQDPGQGLRLIYYSQIVNDFQKGDIAEGYSVSREKKESFPLTVTSAQKNPTAFYLCASSIWQDNQPQHFGDGTRLSIL.